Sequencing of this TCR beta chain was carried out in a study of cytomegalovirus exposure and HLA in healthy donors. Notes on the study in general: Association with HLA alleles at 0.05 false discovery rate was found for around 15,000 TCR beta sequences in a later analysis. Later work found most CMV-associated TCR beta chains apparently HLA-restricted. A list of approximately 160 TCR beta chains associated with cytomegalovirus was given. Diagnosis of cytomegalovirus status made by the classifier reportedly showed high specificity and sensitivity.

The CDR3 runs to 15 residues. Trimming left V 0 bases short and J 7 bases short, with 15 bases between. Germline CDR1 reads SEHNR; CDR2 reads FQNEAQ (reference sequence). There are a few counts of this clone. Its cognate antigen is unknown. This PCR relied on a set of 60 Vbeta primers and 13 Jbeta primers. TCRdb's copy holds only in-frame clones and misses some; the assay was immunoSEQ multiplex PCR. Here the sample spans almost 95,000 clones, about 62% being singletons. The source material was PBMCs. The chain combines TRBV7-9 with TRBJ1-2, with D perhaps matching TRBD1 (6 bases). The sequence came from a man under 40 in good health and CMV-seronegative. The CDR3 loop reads CASSLAFGGAGGYTF. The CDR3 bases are TGTGCCAGCAGCTTAGCTTTCGGGGGGGCTGGTGGCTACACCTTC.